The sequence of this T cell receptor (beta chain) was determined in a study of shared clonotypes between healthy human individuals. Remarks on this clone: Antigen: not known.

The CDR3 totals 14 residues. Germline V CDR1 and CDR2: SGHTS, YDEGEE. V lost 1 base, J lost 5 bases, and 9 bases lay in between. Findings and caveats of the study: The study sampled only blood, and tissue repertoires likely differ.

Repertoires were generated with immunoSEQ multiplex PCR, while TCRdb's copy carries only in-frame clones and drops some. The sample yields fewer than 1.6 million clones, approximately 98.5% seen once. This chain uses TRBV5-8 with TRBJ2-2; D unclear. The sequence came from a man younger than 45 in good health. The specimen sequenced was naive CD4+ T cells sorted from blood. Described subset: CD45RA+ positively selected. The CDR3, as DNA: TGTGCCAGCAGCTTGTGGGTAAATACCGGGGAGCTGTTTTTT. Its protein product is CASSLWVNTGELFF. The complete variable domain, with remaining parts taken from reference TRBV5-8 and TRBJ2-2, reads EAGVTQSPTHLIKTRGQQATLRCSPISGHTSVYWYQQALGLGLQFLLWYDEGEERNRGNFPPRFSGRQFPNYSSELNVNALELEDSALYLCASSLWVNTGELFFGEGSRLTVL.